These T cell receptor beta chains were read from a single sample in a study of blood T cells in healthy people across ages. A single record per CDR3 protein comes from TCRdb applying MiXCR to the 5' RACE reads. The repertoire holds approximately 1,700,000 distinct CDR3 sequences, with 39% as singletons. The sample was blood. Receptors were obtained from a human donor in good health. The CDR3 runs from the conserved cysteine through the conserved F or W. A D gene is named only where the DNA matches it firmly. Clone size is not always given. Where it is, it says once, few, many or a class for expanded clones.

v_call	clone_size	j_call	d_call	cdr3_aa	cdr3_nt
TRBV2	NA	TRBJ2-2	NA	CASITTDTNTGELFF	TGTGCCAGCATAACGACAGATACGAACACCGGGGAGCTGTTTTTT
TRBV20-1	NA	TRBJ2-1	NA	CSASPGRTLYNEQFF	TGCAGTGCTAGTCCAGGACGGACCTTATACAATGAGCAGTTCTTC
TRBV4-2	many	TRBJ2-7	NA	CASSQDGGAYEQYF	TGTGCCAGCAGCCAAGACGGAGGGGCCTACGAGCAGTACTTC
TRBV4-1	NA	TRBJ2-1	TRBD2	CASSPRPGGGELLNEQFF	TGCGCCAGCAGCCCCAGGCCGGGTGGGGGGGAGCTTCTCAATGAGCAGTTCTTC
TRBV7-2	NA	TRBJ2-7	NA	CASSLIKLGEQYF	TGTGCCAGCAGCTTAATTAAGCTCGGCGAGCAGTACTTC
TRBV27	NA	TRBJ2-7	NA	CASSSIGTPYEQYF	TGTGCCAGCAGTTCTATCGGGACCCCCTACGAGCAGTACTTC
TRBV7-9	many	TRBJ1-1	NA	CASSSRTEAFF	TGTGCCAGCAGCTCTCGAACTGAAGCTTTCTTT
TRBV4-2	few	TRBJ2-3	TRBD2	CASSQEPGGPVDTQYF	TGTGCCAGCAGCCAAGAACCGGGGGGGCCAGTAGATACGCAGTATTTT
TRBV7-6	few	TRBJ2-3	TRBD2	CASSHLAGGSTDTQYF	TGTGCCAGCAGCCACCTAGCGGGGGGGAGCACAGATACGCAGTATTTT
TRBV6-5	many	TRBJ2-7	NA	CASRLDASAHEQYF	TGTGCCAGCAGGCTGGACGCCTCAGCGCACGAGCAGTACTTC
TRBV12-3/TRBV12-4	NA	TRBJ1-2	NA	CASNLRYTGPFGGYTF	TGTGCCAGCAACCTAAGATATACAGGGCCCTTCGGGGGCTACACCTTC
TRBV6-5	NA	TRBJ2-1	NA	CASSYDPRRGNNEQFF	TGTGCCAGCAGTTATGACCCGAGACGCGGAAACAATGAGCAGTTCTTC
TRBV7-2	few	TRBJ1-2	NA	CASSLWGDTYGYTF	TGTGCCAGCAGCTTATGGGGGGACACCTATGGCTACACCTTC
TRBV12-3/TRBV12-4	once	TRBJ1-1	NA	CASRKNRSSSTEAFF	TGTGCCAGCAGGAAAAACAGGAGTTCATCCACTGAAGCTTTCTTT
TRBV9	NA	TRBJ2-7	NA	CASSVEGRVNEQYF	TGTGCCAGCAGCGTAGAGGGCAGGGTCAACGAGCAGTACTTC
TRBV30	NA	TRBJ2-3	NA	CAWSVVADTQYF	TGTGCCTGGAGTGTAGTCGCAGATACGCAGTATTTT
TRBV12-3/TRBV12-4	NA	TRBJ1-5	NA	CASSFMAQPQHF	TGTGCCAGCAGTTTCATGGCTCAGCCCCAGCATTTT
TRBV4-1	many	TRBJ1-1	NA	CASSQGPTGHRNTEAFF	TGCGCCAGCAGCCAGGGTCCCACAGGGCATCGGAACACTGAAGCTTTCTTT
TRBV12-3/TRBV12-4	NA	TRBJ2-1	TRBD2	CASSLPGGPREQFF	TGTGCCAGCAGTCTCCCGGGAGGCCCCAGGGAGCAGTTCTTC
TRBV6-5	NA	TRBJ2-5	NA	CASRYMRAQETQYF	TGTGCCAGCAGATACATGAGAGCCCAAGAGACCCAGTACTTC
TRBV4-1	few	TRBJ2-3	NA	CASSREPSTDTQYF	TGCGCCAGCAGCCGGGAGCCAAGCACAGATACGCAGTATTTT
TRBV7-9	NA	TRBJ2-7	NA	CASSFSSSLPDEQYF	TGTGCCAGCAGCTTTTCGTCCTCCCTTCCCGACGAGCAGTACTTC
TRBV7-8	few	TRBJ2-7	TRBD2	CASSLVERGSYEQYF	TGTGCCAGCAGCTTAGTTGAGCGGGGCTCCTACGAGCAGTACTTC